A selection of T cell receptor beta chains follows, all from one sample in a study of T cell repertoires in cytomegalovirus infection. These receptors are not linked to any known antigen. TCRdb recomputed calls from the reads with MiXCR, one row per CDR3 protein. The table includes about 770,000 distinct CDR3 sequences, about 27% detected once. This sample comprised cultured CD8+ T cells from PBMCs, obtained from culture after CMV antigen stimulation. The receptors here all came from a human donor in good health (CMV status not recorded). Some clones in this sample may be carry-over from other donors' samples. Both conserved end residues are part of each CDR3. The D gene is left open where the match is weak. The size field is filled for only some rows; it gives once, few, many or a size class.

.	TRBV7-6	.	TRBJ2-1	CASSGWDSYNEQFF	TGTGCCAGCAGCGGGTGGGATTCCTACAATGAGCAGTTCTTC
.	TRBV19	TRBD2	TRBJ2-3	CASSTLATSGGATDTQYF	TGTGCCAGTAGTACCCTAGCGACTAGCGGGGGGGCAACAGATACGCAGTATTTT
few	TRBV7-7	TRBD2	TRBJ2-5	CASSETSGGEETQYF	TGTGCTAGCAGCGAGACTAGCGGGGGAGAAGAGACCCAGTACTTC
few	TRBV2	.	TRBJ1-1	CASRGGGLNTEAFF	TGTGCCAGCAGGGGGGGGGGCTTGAACACTGAAGCTTTCTTT
few	TRBV27	TRBD2	TRBJ2-6	CASTFFPGLADSSGANVLTF	TGTGCCAGCACTTTTTTCCCGGGACTAGCGGATAGCTCTGGGGCCAACGTCCTGACTTTC
many	TRBV7-8	.	TRBJ2-2	CASSASPGRDLAGELFF	TGTGCCAGCAGCGCATCTCCGGGCAGGGATTTAGCCGGGGAGCTGTTTTTT
.	TRBV6-2/TRBV6-3	.	TRBJ2-1	CASRGYSNEQFF	TGTGCCAGCAGGGGGTATTCAAATGAGCAGTTCTTC
many	TRBV7-8	.	TRBJ1-1	CASSPPGRMNTEAFF	TGTGCCAGCAGCCCCCCGGGACGGATGAACACTGAAGCTTTCTTT
.	TRBV20-1	TRBD1	TRBJ2-2	CSAAYRGRENTGELFF	TGCAGTGCCGCATACAGGGGCCGCGAGAACACCGGGGAGCTGTTTTTT
.	TRBV27	.	TRBJ2-3	CASSLAPGGDTQYF	TGTGCCAGCAGTTTAGCCCCTGGAGGAGATACGCAGTATTTT
few	TRBV6-1	TRBD1	TRBJ2-5	CASSERGLRAEQETQYF	TGTGCCAGCAGTGAAAGGGGGCTGAGGGCAGAGCAAGAGACCCAGTACTTC
few	TRBV7-6	TRBD1	TRBJ2-6	CASSLDHRGYSGANVLTF	TGTGCCAGCAGCTTAGACCACAGGGGTTACTCTGGGGCCAACGTCCTGACTTTC